This record covers a single T cell receptor (beta chain). Its antigen remains unidentified. The table came from immunoSEQ multiplex PCR; TCRdb's copy has only in-frame clones and leaves some out. The table shows approximately 6,800 clones, with approximately 86% occurring only once. The ends were cut back, 1 base at V and 6 bases at J, with 12 bases in the middle. This CDR3 region has 15 residues. Germline V CDR1 and CDR2: KGHSH, LQKENI. This record comes from a study of hypomethylating agent response in myelodysplastic syndrome. Turning to the study itself: Response meant complete response or hematologic improvement; all other patients were non-responders.

Points from the study as a whole: The cohort was small, with only 11 patients analyzed.

Sample: bone marrow, taken before or after starting hypomethylating agent treatment for myelodysplastic syndrome (not recorded which). The receptor was derived from a human donor with myelodysplastic syndrome. This sequence joins TRBV18 and TRBJ2-2; D unresolved. Written as DNA, the CDR3 is TGTGCCAGCTCACCACTTGCAGAAGTCGCCGGGGAGCTGTTTTTT. It translates to CASSPLAEVAGELFF.